This T cell receptor (beta chain) was retrieved from a study of molecular identifiers for immune sequencing clone quantification. Previously published methods and listed TCR primers were used for the bulk TCR libraries. TCRdb ran MiXCR on the PCR reads and lists one entry per CDR3 protein. The sample contains around 65,000 distinct CDR3 sequences, about 18% of which appear only once. This clonotype came up many times. The CDR3 covers 15 residues. Looked up from germline, CDR1 is SGHDN and CDR2 is FVKESK. Trimming at V came to 4 bases and at J to 5 bases, leaving 8 bases not matched to a gene. The material sequenced was naive CD8+ T cells from blood, with Jurkat cell RNA spiked in. Subset reported: FACS-sorted CD8+CD4-CCR7+CD45RA+ naive T cells. This clonotype was sampled from a human donor in good health. Some libraries in this study had Jurkat cell RNA spiked in. The rearrangement uses TRBV14 and TRBJ2-1; 7 positions match TRBD2. CDR3 residues: CASSLRTGGNNEQFF. In DNA form, the CDR3 reads TGTGCCAGCAGCCTCCGAACCGGGGGGAACAATGAGCAGTTCTTC.